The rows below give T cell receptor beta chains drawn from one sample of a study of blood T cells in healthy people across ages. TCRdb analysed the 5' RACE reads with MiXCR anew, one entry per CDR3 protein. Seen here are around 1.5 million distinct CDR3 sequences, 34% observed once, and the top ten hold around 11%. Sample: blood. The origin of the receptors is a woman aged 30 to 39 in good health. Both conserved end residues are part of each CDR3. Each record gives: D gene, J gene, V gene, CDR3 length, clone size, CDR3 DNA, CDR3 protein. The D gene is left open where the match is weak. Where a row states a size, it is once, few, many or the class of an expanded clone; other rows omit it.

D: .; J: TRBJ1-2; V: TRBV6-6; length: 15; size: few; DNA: TGTGCCAGCAACCAACCGACAGGACGCGCCTATGGCTACACCTTC; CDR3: CASNQPTGRAYGYTF
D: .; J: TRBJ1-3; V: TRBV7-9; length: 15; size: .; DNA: TGTGCCAGCAGCTTAGACGACAACTCTGGAAACACCATATATTTT; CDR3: CASSLDDNSGNTIYF
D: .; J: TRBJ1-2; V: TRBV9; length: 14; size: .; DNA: TGTGCCAGCAGCGTAGGGGTAGAAAACTATGGCTACACCTTC; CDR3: CASSVGVENYGYTF
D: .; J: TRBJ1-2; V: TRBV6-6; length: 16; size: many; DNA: TGTGCCAGCAGTCACGACTCACAAACTCTAAACTATGGCTACACCTTC; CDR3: CASSHDSQTLNYGYTF
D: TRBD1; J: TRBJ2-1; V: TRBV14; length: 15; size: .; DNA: TGTGCCAGCAGCCGTACAGGGGAGTGGTACAATGAGCAGTTCTTC; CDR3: CASSRTGEWYNEQFF
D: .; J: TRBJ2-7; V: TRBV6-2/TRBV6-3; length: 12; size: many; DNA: TGTGCCAGCAGTTACCGGGGCTACGAGCAGTACTTC; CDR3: CASSYRGYEQYF
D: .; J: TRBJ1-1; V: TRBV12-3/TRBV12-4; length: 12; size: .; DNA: TGTGCCAGCAGTCAGTCCCCCACTGAAGCTTTCTTT; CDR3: CASSQSPTEAFF
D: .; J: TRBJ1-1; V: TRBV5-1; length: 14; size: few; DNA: TGCGCCAGCAGGTTGTGGCTTGAGAACACTGAAGCTTTCTTT; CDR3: CASRLWLENTEAFF
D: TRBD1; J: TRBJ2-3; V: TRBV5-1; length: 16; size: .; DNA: TGCGCCAGCAGCTCCGGACAGGGGTCGACCACAGATACGCAGTATTTT; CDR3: CASSSGQGSTTDTQYF
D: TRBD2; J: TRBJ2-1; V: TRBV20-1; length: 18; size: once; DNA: TGCAGTGCCTACCATGGGGCTAGCGGGGGGGCCGTCTACAATGAGCAGTTCTTC; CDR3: CSAYHGASGGAVYNEQFF
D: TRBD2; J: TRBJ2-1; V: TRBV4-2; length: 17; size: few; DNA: TGTGCCAGCAGCCAAGATAGCAGCGGGAGGCTCAGGGATGAGCAGTTCTTC; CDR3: CASSQDSSGRLRDEQFF
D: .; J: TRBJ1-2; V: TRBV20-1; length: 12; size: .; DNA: TGCAGTGCTAGAAACAGGGAAGCGAGGTACACCTTC; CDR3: CSARNREARYTF
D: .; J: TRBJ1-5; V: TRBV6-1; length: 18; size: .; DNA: TGTGCCAGCAGTGAAAGGGGCGCCGAGGTTTTGAGCAATCAGCCCCAGCATTTT; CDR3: CASSERGAEVLSNQPQHF
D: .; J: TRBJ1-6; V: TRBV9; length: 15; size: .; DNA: TGTGCCAGCAGCGTAGCCAGGGCTGAGAATTCACCCCTCCACTTT; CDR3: CASSVARAENSPLHF
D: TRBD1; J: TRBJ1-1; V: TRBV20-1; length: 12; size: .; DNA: TGCAGAACCGGGACAGGGTACACTGAAGCTTTCTTT; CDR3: CRTGTGYTEAFF
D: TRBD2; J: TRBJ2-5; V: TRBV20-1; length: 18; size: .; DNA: TGCAGTGCTAGAGATGCTTCCCCTTCTAGCGGGGGTCAAGAGACCCAGTACTTC; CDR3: CSARDASPSSGGQETQYF
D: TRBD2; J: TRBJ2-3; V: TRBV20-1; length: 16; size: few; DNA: TGCAGTGCTAGGCATCTAGCGGGGGGCCACACAGATACGCAGTATTTT; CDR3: CSARHLAGGHTDTQYF
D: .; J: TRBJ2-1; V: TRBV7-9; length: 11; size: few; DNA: TGTGCCAGCAGCTTCAAGGCTACGGAGTTCTTC; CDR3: CASSFKATEFF
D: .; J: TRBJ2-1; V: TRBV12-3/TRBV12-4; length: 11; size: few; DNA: TGTGCCAGCAGGACGGGGATCGAGCAGTTCTTC; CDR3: CASRTGIEQFF
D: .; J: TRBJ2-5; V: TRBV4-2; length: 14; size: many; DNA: TGTGCCAGCAGTCAGGAGGGGACAGAAGAGACCCAGTACTTC; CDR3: CASSQEGTEETQYF
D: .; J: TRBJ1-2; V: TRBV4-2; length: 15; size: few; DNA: TGTGCCAGCAGCCAAGGTATGGCAGGGGACTATGGCTACACCTTC; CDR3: CASSQGMAGDYGYTF
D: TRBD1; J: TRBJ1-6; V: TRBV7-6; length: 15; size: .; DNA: TGTGCCAGCAGCGCAGGGACAGGGGGCTCATCACCCCTCCACTTT; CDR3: CASSAGTGGSSPLHF
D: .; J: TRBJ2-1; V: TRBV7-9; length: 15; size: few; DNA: TGTGCCAGCAGCCCCCCTGTAGGGGGCTACAATGAGCAGTTCTTC; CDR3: CASSPPVGGYNEQFF
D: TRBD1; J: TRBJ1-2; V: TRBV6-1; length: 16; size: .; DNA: TGTGCCAGCAGTGAAGCGCGGGGAGGGGGCTTCGGTGGCTACACCTTC; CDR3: CASSEARGGGFGGYTF
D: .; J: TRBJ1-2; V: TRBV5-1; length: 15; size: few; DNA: TGCGCCAGCAGCTTGGAGGCAGGCGACGCCTATGGCTACACCTTC; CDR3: CASSLEAGDAYGYTF
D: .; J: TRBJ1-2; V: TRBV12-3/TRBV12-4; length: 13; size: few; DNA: TGTGCCAGCAGGGTAGGACAGAACTATGGCTACACCTTC; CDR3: CASRVGQNYGYTF
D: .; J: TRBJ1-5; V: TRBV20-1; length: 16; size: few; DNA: TGCAGTGCTATCAACGATGAGAAGGGGTGGGGTCAGCCCCAGCATTTT; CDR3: CSAINDEKGWGQPQHF
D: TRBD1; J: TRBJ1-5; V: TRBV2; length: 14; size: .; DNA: TGTGCCAGCCTTCGGACAGGGGCAAATGAGCCCCAGCATTTT; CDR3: CASLRTGANEPQHF
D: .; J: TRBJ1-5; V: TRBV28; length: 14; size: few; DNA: TGTGCCAGCAGTTGGAATAGGGGGGACCAGCCCCAGCATTTT; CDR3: CASSWNRGDQPQHF
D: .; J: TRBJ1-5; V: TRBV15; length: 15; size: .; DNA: TGTGCCACCAGCGGCCCGGGAGCTAGCAATCAGCCCCAGCATTTT; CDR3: CATSGPGASNQPQHF
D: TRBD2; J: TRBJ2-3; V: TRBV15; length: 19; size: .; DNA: TGTGCCACCAGCAGAACCCGCACCACCGGGACTAGCGGGAGGGATACGCAGTATTTT; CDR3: CATSRTRTTGTSGRDTQYF
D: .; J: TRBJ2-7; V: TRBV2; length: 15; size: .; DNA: TGTGCCAGCAGTGAAGCGTGGGCAGACTCCTACGAGCAGTACTTC; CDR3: CASSEAWADSYEQYF
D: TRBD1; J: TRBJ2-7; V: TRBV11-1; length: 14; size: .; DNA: TGTGCCAGCAGCTACGGGACAGGGAGCGTCGAGCAGTACTTC; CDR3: CASSYGTGSVEQYF
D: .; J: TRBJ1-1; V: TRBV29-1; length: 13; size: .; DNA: TGCATCGTTGGTTGGCAACCGAACACTGAAGCTTTCTTT; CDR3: CIVGWQPNTEAFF
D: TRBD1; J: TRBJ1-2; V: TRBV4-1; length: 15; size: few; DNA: TGCGCCAGCAGCCGGATACCGGGACAGGATTATGGCTACACCTTC; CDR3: CASSRIPGQDYGYTF
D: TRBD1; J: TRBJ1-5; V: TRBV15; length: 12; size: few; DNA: TGTGCCACGACAGGGGTAAATCAGCCCCAGCATTTT; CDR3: CATTGVNQPQHF
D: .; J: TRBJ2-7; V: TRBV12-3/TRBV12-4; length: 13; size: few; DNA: TGTGCCAGCAAGAGAGGACGAGCCTACGAGCAGTACTTC; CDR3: CASKRGRAYEQYF
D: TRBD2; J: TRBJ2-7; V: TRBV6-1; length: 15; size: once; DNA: TGTGCCAGCAGGAGCGTGACTAGCGGGATTTACGAGCAGTACTTC; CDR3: CASRSVTSGIYEQYF
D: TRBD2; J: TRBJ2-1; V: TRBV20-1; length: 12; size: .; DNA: TGCAGTGCGACAACTAGCGTATCTGAGCAGTTCTTC; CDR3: CSATTSVSEQFF
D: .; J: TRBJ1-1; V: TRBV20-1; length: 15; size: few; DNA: TGCAGTGCTAGAGATTTGGAGGGATTAGACACTGAAGCTTTCTTT; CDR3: CSARDLEGLDTEAFF
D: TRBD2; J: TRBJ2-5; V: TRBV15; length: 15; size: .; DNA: TGTGCCACCAGCAGAGATCGGGGGGAATGGGAGACCCAGTACTTC; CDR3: CATSRDRGEWETQYF
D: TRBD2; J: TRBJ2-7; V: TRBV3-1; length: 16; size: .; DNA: TGTGCCAGCAGCCGCCTTCCTGGTAGCGGGATCTACGAGCAGTACTTC; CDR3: CASSRLPGSGIYEQYF
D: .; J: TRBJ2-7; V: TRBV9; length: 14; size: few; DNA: TGTGCCAGCAGCGGGTCCGGGGGACCCTACGAGCAGTACTTC; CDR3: CASSGSGGPYEQYF
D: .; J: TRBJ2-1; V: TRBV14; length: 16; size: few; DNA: TGTGCCAGCAGCCAAGATCTGGCTCCCCGAGACAATGAGCAGTTCTTC; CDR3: CASSQDLAPRDNEQFF
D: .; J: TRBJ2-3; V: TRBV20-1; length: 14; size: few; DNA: TGCAGTGCTAGAGATCCTCTTAGCACAGATACGCAGTATTTT; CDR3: CSARDPLSTDTQYF
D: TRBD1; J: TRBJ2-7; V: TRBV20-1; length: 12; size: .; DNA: TGCAGTGCTACGGGACAGTCCCGGGAGCAGTACTTC; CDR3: CSATGQSREQYF
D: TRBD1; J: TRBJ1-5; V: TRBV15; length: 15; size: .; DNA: TGTGCCACCAGCAGGGATAGGGGGCTCGGACAGCCCCAGCATTTT; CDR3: CATSRDRGLGQPQHF
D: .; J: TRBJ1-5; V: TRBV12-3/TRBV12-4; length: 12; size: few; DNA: TGTGCCAGCAGGAATAGCAATCAGCCCCAGCATTTT; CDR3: CASRNSNQPQHF
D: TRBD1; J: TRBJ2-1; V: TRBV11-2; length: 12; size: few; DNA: TGTGCCAGCAGCTTGGGGACAGCCGAGCAGTTCTTC; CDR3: CASSLGTAEQFF
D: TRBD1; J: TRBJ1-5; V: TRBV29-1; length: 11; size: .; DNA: TGCAGCGTAGGACAGGGGACAACTCAGCATTTT; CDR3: CSVGQGTTQHF
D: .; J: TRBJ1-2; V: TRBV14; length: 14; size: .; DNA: TGTGCCAGCAGCGGAGGCGGGGGTCGGCATGGCTACACCTTC; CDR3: CASSGGGGRHGYTF
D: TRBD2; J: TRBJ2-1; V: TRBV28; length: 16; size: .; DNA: TGTGCCAGCAGTGCCCAAACTAGCGACCCCTACAATGAGCAGTTCTTC; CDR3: CASSAQTSDPYNEQFF
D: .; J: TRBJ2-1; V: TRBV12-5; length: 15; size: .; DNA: TGTGCTAGTGGTTTGGTAAGCGGCCTCTGGAATGAGCAGTTCTTC; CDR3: CASGLVSGLWNEQFF
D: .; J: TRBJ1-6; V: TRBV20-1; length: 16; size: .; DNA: TGCAGTGTAAAAAAGGGCGGTGAGGCTTCTCATTCACCCCTCCACTTT; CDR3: CSVKKGGEASHSPLHF
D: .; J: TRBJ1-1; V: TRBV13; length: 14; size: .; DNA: TGTGCCAGCAGCTTGCCAAGCAACGCTACTGAAGCTTTCTTT; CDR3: CASSLPSNATEAFF
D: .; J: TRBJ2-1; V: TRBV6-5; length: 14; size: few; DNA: TGTGCCACGGCCCGGGACACGGGCTACAATGAGCAGTTCTTC; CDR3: CATARDTGYNEQFF
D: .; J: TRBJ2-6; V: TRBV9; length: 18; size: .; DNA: TGTGCCAGCAGCGTAGGAGCAGTAACCTACTCTGGGGCCAACGTCCTGACTTTC; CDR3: CASSVGAVTYSGANVLTF
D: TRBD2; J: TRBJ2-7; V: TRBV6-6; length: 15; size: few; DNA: TGTGCCAGCAGAAGTAGCGGGAGGCAGGCCTACGAGCAGTACTTC; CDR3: CASRSSGRQAYEQYF